This T cell receptor beta chain emerged from a study of blood T cell repertoires in COVID-19. Study context: Acute and convalescent COVID-19 specimens originated in the United States, Italy and Spain.

The study recruited people aged roughly 18 to 100 years across about two dozen US areas. V shed 2 bases and J shed 9 bases, with 11 bases lying between them. Germline V gives CDR1 SNHLY, CDR2 FYNNEI. The CDR3 is 13 residues long. Assay: immunoSEQ multiplex PCR; the TCRdb copy retains only in-frame clones and omits some. The sample carries around 200,000 clones, approximately 89% recorded once. The receptor's source is a man aged 40-50 years who had recovered from COVID-19. The sample consisted of PBMCs or T cells enriched from blood (not recorded which). The V and J genes are TRBV2 and TRBJ2-4, with D possibly matching TRBD1 (5 bases). The CDR3 DNA reads as TGTGCCAGCAGTGAAACCCAGGGCGTCATTCAGTACTTC. Its translation is CASSETQGVIQYF. Supplemented by reference TRBV2 and TRBJ2-4, the full variable domain reads EPEVTQTPSHQVTQMGQEVILRCVPISNHLYFYWYRQILGQKVEFLVSFYNNEISEKSEIFDDQFSVERPDGSNFTLKIRSTKLEDSAMYFCASSETQGVIQYFGAGTRLSVL.